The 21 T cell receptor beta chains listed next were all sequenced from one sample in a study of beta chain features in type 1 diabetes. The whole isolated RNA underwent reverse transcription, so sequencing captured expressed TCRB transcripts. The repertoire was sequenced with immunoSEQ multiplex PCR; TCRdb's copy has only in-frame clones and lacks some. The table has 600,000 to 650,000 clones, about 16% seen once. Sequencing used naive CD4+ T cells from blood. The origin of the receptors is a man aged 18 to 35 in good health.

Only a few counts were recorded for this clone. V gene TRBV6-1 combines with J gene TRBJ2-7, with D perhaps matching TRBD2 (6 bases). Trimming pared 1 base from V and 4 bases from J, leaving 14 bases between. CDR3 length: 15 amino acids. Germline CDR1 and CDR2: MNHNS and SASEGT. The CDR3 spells CASSEEGSGGYEQYF. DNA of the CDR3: TGTGCCAGCAGTGAAGAGGGCTCCGGGGGATACGAGCAGTACTTC.

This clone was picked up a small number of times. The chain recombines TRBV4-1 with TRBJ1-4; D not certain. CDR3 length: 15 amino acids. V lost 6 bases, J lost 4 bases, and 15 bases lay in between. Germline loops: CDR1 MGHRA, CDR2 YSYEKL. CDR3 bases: TGCGCCAGCAGACCTGAGACGGGAGATAATGAAAAACTGTTTTTT. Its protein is CASRPETGDNEKLFF.

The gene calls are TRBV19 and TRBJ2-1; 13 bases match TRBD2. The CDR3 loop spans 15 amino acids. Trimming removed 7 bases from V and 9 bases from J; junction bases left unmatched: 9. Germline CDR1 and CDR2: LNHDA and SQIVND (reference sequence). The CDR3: CASTMGLAGSFEQFF. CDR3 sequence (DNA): TGTGCCAGTACCATGGGACTAGCGGGATCCTTTGAGCAGTTCTTC.

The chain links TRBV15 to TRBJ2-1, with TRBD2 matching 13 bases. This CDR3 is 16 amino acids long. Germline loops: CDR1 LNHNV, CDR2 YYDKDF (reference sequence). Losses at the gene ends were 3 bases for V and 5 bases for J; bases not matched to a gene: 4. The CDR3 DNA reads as TGTGCCACCAGCAGTGGACTAGCGGGGGCCCACAATGAGCAGTTCTTC. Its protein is CATSSGLAGAHNEQFF.

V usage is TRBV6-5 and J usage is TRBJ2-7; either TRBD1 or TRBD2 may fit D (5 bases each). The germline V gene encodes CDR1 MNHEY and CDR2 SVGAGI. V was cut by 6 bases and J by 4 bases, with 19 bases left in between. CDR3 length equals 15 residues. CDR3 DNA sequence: TGTGCCAGCAGGACCCCCCGGGGCAGGGCATACGAGCAGTACTTC. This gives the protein CASRTPRGRAYEQYF.

CDR3 nucleotides: TGTGCCAGCAGCTTCAGACAGGGACGGGCCTACGAGCAGTACTTC. This encodes CASSFRQGRAYEQYF. J is TRBJ2-7 and V is TRBV7-2, with 7 bases fitting TRBD1. The J segment lost 2 bases and the V segment lost 3 bases, leaving 7 bases of the junction unmatched. Germline CDR1 SGHTA, CDR2 FQGNSA. The CDR3 has 15 residues.

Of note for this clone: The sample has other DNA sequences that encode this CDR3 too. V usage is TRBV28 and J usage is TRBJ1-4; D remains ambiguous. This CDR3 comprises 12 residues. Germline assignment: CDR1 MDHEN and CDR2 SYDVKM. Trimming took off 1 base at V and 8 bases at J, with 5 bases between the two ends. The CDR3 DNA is TGTGCCAGCAGTTTATCGGGGGAAAAACTGTTTTTT. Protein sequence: CASSLSGEKLFF.

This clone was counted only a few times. The CDR3 spells CAWSRQSIYGYTF. CDR3 in DNA: TGTGCCTGGAGTCGACAGAGTATCTATGGCTACACCTTC. V gene TRBV30 combines with J gene TRBJ1-2; tentatively, D is TRBD1 (5 bases). The CDR3 has 13 amino acids. V was trimmed by 2 bases and J by 4 bases, leaving 11 bases between them. Germline lookup yields CDR1 GTSNPN and CDR2 SVGIG (reference sequence).

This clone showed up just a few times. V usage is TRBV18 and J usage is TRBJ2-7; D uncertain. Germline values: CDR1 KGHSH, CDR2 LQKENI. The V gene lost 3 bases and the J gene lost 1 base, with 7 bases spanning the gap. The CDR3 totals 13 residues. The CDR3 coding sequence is TGTGCCAGCTCACCTACTTTTTCCTACGAGCAGTACTTC. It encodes CASSPTFSYEQYF.

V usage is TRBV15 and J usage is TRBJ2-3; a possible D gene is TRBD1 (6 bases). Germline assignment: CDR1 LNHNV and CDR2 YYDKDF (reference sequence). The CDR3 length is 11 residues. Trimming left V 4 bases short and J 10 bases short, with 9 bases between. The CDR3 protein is CATSKQGPQYF. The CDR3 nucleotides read TGTGCCACCAGCAAACAGGGACCGCAGTATTTT.

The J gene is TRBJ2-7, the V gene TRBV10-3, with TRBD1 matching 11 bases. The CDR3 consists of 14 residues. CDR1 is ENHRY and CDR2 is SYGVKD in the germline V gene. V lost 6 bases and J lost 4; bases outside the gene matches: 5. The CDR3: CAIRTGTGGYEQYF. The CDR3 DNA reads TGTGCCATCAGGACCGGGACAGGGGGGTACGAGCAGTACTTC.

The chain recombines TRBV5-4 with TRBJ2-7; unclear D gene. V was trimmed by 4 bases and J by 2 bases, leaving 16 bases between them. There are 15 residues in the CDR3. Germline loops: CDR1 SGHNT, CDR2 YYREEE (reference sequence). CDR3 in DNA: TGTGCCAGCAGCAGACTCCCTGTTGGCCCCTACGAGCAGTACTTC. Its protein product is CASSRLPVGPYEQYF.

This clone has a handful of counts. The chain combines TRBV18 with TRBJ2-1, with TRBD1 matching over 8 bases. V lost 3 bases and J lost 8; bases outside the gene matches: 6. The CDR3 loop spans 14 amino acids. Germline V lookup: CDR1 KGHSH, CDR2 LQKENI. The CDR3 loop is CASSPVDRGHEQFF. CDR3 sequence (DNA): TGTGCCAGCTCACCCGTTGACAGGGGCCATGAGCAGTTCTTC. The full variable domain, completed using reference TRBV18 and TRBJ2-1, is NAGVMQNPRHLVRRRGQEARLRCSPMKGHSHVYWYRQLPEEGLKFMVYLQKENIIDESGMPKERFSAEFPKEGPSILRIQQVVRGDSAAYFCASSPVDRGHEQFFGPGTRLTVL.

The CDR3 protein is CASSLSTSGGVYNEQFF. CDR3 in DNA: TGTGCCAGCAGCCTTTCGACTAGCGGGGGGGTATACAATGAGCAGTTCTTC. V and J are TRBV4-2 and TRBJ2-1; 14 nucleotides line up with TRBD2. CDR1 is LGHNA and CDR2 is YNFKEQ in the germline V gene. V shed 4 bases and J 4 bases; nucleotides not matched to a gene: 6. CDR3 length equals 17 residues.

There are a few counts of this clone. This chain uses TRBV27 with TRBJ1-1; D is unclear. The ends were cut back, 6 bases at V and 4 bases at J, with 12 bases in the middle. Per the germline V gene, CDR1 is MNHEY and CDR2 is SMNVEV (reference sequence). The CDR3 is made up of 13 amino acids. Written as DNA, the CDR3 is TGTGCCAGCAGCCCCGCCGTGGGCACTGAAGCTTTCTTT. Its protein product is CASSPAVGTEAFF.

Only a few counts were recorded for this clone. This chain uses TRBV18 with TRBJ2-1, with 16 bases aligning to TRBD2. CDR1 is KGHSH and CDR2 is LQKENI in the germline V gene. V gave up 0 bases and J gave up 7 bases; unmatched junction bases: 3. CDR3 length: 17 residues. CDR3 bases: TGTGCCAGCTCACCACCGGGACTAGCGGGGGGGTTGAATGAGCAGTTCTTC. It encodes CASSPPGLAGGLNEQFF.

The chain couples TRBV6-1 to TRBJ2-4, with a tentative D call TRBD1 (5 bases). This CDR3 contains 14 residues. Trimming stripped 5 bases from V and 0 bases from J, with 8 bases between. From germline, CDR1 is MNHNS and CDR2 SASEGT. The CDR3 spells CASSQTEAKNIQYF. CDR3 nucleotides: TGTGCCAGCAGTCAGACAGAAGCCAAAAACATTCAGTACTTC.

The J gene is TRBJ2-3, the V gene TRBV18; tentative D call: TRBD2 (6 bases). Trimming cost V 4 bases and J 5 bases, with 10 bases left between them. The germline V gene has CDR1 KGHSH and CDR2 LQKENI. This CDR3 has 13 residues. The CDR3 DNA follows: TGTGCCAGCTCACGGGAGGTCCGAGATACGCAGTATTTT. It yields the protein CASSREVRDTQYF.

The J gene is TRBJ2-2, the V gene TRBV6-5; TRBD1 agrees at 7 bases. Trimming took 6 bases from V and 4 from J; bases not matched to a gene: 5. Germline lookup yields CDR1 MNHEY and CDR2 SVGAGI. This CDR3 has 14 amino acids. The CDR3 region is CASRRTGATGELFF. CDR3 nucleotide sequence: TGTGCCAGCAGACGAACAGGGGCCACCGGGGAGCTGTTTTTT.

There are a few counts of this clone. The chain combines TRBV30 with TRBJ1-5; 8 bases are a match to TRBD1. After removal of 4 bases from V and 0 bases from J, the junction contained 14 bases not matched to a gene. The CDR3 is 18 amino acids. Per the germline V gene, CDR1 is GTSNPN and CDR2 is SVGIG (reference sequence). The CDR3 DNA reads TGTGCCTGGAATAACCGGGACAGGAGGAGAGATAGCAATCAGCCCCAGCATTTT. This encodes CAWNNRDRRRDSNQPQHF.

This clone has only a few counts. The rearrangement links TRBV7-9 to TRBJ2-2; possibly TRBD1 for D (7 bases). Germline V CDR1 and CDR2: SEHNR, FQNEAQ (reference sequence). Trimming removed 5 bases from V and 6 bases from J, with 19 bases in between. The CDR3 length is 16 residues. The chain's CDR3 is CASSRRQGGIPGELFF. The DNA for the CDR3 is TGTGCCAGCAGCCGGCGACAGGGCGGGATTCCCGGGGAGCTGTTTTTT.